The clone carrying this TCR beta chain was detected only a few times. Antigen unknown. The germline V gene encodes CDR1 MDHEN and CDR2 SYDVKM. This CDR3 comprises 15 residues. With V trimmed by 4 bases and J by 9 bases, 9 bases remained unmatched. The PCR contained 60 Vbeta and 13 Jbeta primers. This table comes from immunoSEQ multiplex PCR, and its TCRdb copy is limited to in-frame clones, with some not included. The sample includes approximately 150,000 clones, about three quarters of them seen just once. Donors showed nominal health when sampled, although they likely had unrecorded immune exposures. The data belong to a study of cytomegalovirus exposure and HLA in healthy donors. General study findings and limits: A later examination showed that TCR association rates differed by HLA locus, with DRB1 most and HLA-C fewest.

The chain recombines TRBV28 with TRBJ1-3, with TRBD1 matching 10 bases. Sample: PBMCs. The receptor was isolated from a man aged 25-40 years in good health and CMV-seropositive. The CDR3 sequence is CASSSGQGQVGTIYF. As DNA, the CDR3 is TGTGCCAGCAGTTCGGGACAGGGGCAAGTTGGCACCATATATTTT.